This T cell receptor (beta chain) was observed in a study of blood T cell repertoires in COVID-19. Assay: immunoSEQ multiplex PCR; the TCRdb copy retains only in-frame clones and omits some. The data hold roughly 300,000 clones, with more than 85% observed a single time. The sequenced sample was PBMCs or T cells enriched from blood (not recorded which). The receptor comes from a woman aged 30 to 39 who had recovered from COVID-19.

CDR3 sequence (DNA): TGTGCCAGGCGGGTCCTGGTGGGTAGCAATCAGCCCCAGCATTTT. As protein: CARRVLVGSNQPQHF. V gene TRBV19 combines with J gene TRBJ1-5; D is unresolved. V lost 9 bases, J lost 0 bases, and 15 bases lay in between. Germline V CDR1 and CDR2: LNHDA, SQIVND (reference sequence). The CDR3 is 15 amino acids.